This passage covers 20 T cell receptor beta chains from one sample sequenced in a study of T cell clonotyping in hematopoietic cell transplantation. The sample's time point: recipient sample about 28 days before transplant, after cytoreduction. This table comes from immunoSEQ multiplex PCR, and its TCRdb copy is limited to in-frame clones, with some not included. The table shows roughly 40,000 clones, with less than 85% occurring only once. The sequencing used peripheral blood mononuclear cells, collected before stem cell transplant. These receptor sequences come from a man aged 55 to 70 with acute myeloid leukemia. Some clones in this sample may be carry-over from other donors' samples.

The chain uses TRBV7-2 and TRBJ1-5; D call uncertain. Germline CDR1 reads SGHTA; CDR2 reads FQGNSA. The CDR3 has 15 residues. The ends were cut back, 5 bases at V and 1 base at J, with 12 bases in the middle. The CDR3 nucleotides read TGTGCCAGCAGCCCCGGGTCCACAAGCAATCAGCCCCAGCATTTT. It codes for CASSPGSTSNQPQHF.

The chain couples TRBV6-1 to TRBJ2-1; TRBD1 matches at 7 bases. The V and J ends lost 10 bases and 8 bases, in that order; junction bases with no gene match: 11. The CDR3 is 13 amino acids. The germline gives CDR1 MNHNS, CDR2 SASEGT. CDR3 nucleotide sequence: TGTGCCACTTCCTTACCGCAGGGGGATGAGCAGTTCTTC. Protein sequence: CATSLPQGDEQFF.

The rearrangement joins TRBV5-6 to TRBJ2-5; no firm D call. The CDR3 runs to 14 residues. Germline V gene sequence: CDR1 SGHDT, CDR2 YYEEEE. V dropped 1 base and J dropped 0 bases, with 7 bases sitting between them. This CDR3 reads CASSLPGDQETQYF. The CDR3 bases are TGTGCCAGCAGCTTGCCGGGCGACCAAGAGACCCAGTACTTC.

The CDR3 region has the DNA TGTGCCAGCAGCTTGGCCCTGGGGACACAAGAGACCCAGTACTTC. Encoded protein: CASSLALGTQETQYF. The rearrangement uses TRBV5-6 and TRBJ2-5, with D possibly matching TRBD1 (6 bases). The V end was cut by 0 bases, the J end by 2 bases, with 11 bases between. Germline CDR1 SGHDT, CDR2 YYEEEE. The CDR3 has 15 amino acids. The full variable domain, rest sourced from reference TRBV5-6 and TRBJ2-5, is DAGVTQSPTHLIKTRGQQVTLRCSPKSGHDTVSWYQQALGQGPQFIFQYYEEEERQRGNFPDRFSGHQFPNYSSELNVNALLLGDSALYLCASSLALGTQETQYFGPGTRLLVL.

The genes are TRBV19 and TRBJ2-7; TRBD2 matches 9 bases. V lost 3 bases, J lost 2 bases, and 5 bases stayed unmatched. The CDR3 is 15 residues long. Germline CDR1 LNHDA, CDR2 SQIVND (reference sequence). CDR3 sequence: CASSITLAGPYEQYF. CDR3 bases: TGTGCCAGTAGTATCACCCTAGCGGGGCCCTACGAGCAGTACTTC.

This clone was counted between two and nine times. The chain has TRBV30 and TRBJ2-1, with a possible D match to TRBD2 (5 bases). Trimming stripped 3 bases from V and 5 bases from J, with 11 bases between. The CDR3 has 13 amino acids. Germline assignment: CDR1 GTSNPN and CDR2 SVGIG (reference sequence). In DNA form, the CDR3 reads TGTGCCTGGAGGGACTCGACGAACAATGAGCAGTTCTTC. This gives the protein CAWRDSTNNEQFF.

This chain connects TRBV29-1 to TRBJ2-7; the D gene is possibly TRBD1 (6 bases). This CDR3 comprises 12 residues. V shed 8 bases and J shed 5 bases, with 16 bases lying between them. The germline CDR1 and CDR2 sequences are SQVTM and ANQGSEA. This chain's CDR3 is CSSRPQGNEQYF. The CDR3 nucleotides read TGCAGCTCGAGGCCCCAGGGGAACGAGCAGTACTTC.

The J gene is TRBJ2-1, the V gene TRBV7-3; no reliable D call. The CDR3 is 13 residues long. From germline, CDR1 is SGHTA and CDR2 FQGTGA. Trimming removed 2 bases from V and 7 bases from J, with 9 bases in between. The CDR3 region is CASSLSAPNEQFF. The DNA for the CDR3 is TGTGCCAGCAGCTTATCGGCCCCAAATGAGCAGTTCTTC.

The rearrangement links TRBV5-1 to TRBJ1-3; 8 positions match TRBD1. The junction had 3 bases not matched to a gene; V was cut back by 4 bases and J by 0 bases. CDR3 size: 15 residues. Germline V gives CDR1 SGHRS, CDR2 YFSETQ. In DNA form, the CDR3 reads TGCGCCAGCAGCCCCACAGGGGGCTCTGGAAACACCATATATTTT. It specifies CASSPTGGSGNTIYF. Using reference TRBV5-1 and TRBJ1-3 for the parts outside the CDR3, the full variable domain is KAGVTQTPRYLIKTRGQQVTLSCSPISGHRSVSWYQQTPGQGLQFLFEYFSETQRNKGNFPGRFSGRQFSNSRSEMNVSTLELGDSALYLCASSPTGGSGNTIYFGEGSWLTVV.

The chain carries TRBV4-3 and TRBJ2-5; 8 bases are shared with TRBD2. The CDR3 loop spans 17 amino acids. Unmatched junction bases numbered 13, after V lost 0 bases and J lost 7 bases. The V gene's germline CDR1 is LGHNA and CDR2 YSLEER. This CDR3 reads CASSQDRAAGGRGTQYF. DNA for the CDR3: TGCGCCAGCAGCCAAGATAGGGCGGCGGGGGGTCGGGGGACCCAGTACTTC.

The chain employs TRBV19 and TRBJ1-1; 9 positions match TRBD1. Trimming cost V 8 bases and J 0 bases; bases outside gene matches: 4. Per the germline V gene, CDR1 is LNHDA and CDR2 is SQIVND (reference sequence). CDR3 length: 14 residues. CDR3 protein: CASGQGPLNTEAFF. The CDR3 DNA reads TGTGCCAGTGGACAGGGGCCCCTGAACACTGAAGCTTTCTTT.

Written as DNA, the CDR3 is TGTGCCAGCAGTTTGGGCGCAGGATTGAACACTGAAGCTTTCTTT. Translation: CASSLGAGLNTEAFF. The chain links TRBV28 to TRBJ1-1; the D is unclear. The CDR3 contains 15 residues. V dropped 3 bases and J dropped 0 bases, with 11 bases sitting between them. Germline values: CDR1 MDHEN, CDR2 SYDVKM.

This chain connects TRBV28 to TRBJ2-6; D might be TRBD2 (6 bases). This CDR3 is 14 amino acids long. Germline CDR1 and CDR2: MDHEN and SYDVKM. The germline V and J ends were trimmed by 7 bases and 1 base, with 8 bases remaining between them. The CDR3 loop reads CASTEGSGANVLTF. In DNA, the CDR3 is TGTGCCAGCACGGAGGGATCTGGGGCCAACGTCCTGACTTTC.

This clone occurred once. This chain joins TRBV2 and TRBJ1-1; the match to TRBD1 covers 7 bases. The CDR3 runs to 13 residues. Germline CDR1 and CDR2: SNHLY and FYNNEI. With V trimmed by 6 bases and J by 0 bases, 1 base remained unmatched. DNA of the CDR3: TGTGCCAGCAGGGGACAGCTGAACACTGAAGCTTTCTTT. Translation: CASRGQLNTEAFF.

The rearrangement joins TRBV6-1 to TRBJ2-7; D ambiguous. V was cut by 4 bases and J by 2 bases, with 18 bases left in between. This CDR3 is 16 amino acids long. Germline V lookup: CDR1 MNHNS, CDR2 SASEGT. Written as DNA, the CDR3 is TGTGCCAGCAGTGTAGGGTTGACCCCTTGGGCCTACGAGCAGTACTTC. It yields the protein CASSVGLTPWAYEQYF.

The chain links TRBV5-6 to TRBJ1-1; no firm D call. Between the trimmed V and J ends, which lost 4 bases and 1 base, there was a span of 14 bases. Germline V gives CDR1 SGHDT, CDR2 YYEEEE. This CDR3 contains 15 residues. CDR3 DNA: TGTGCCAGCAGCCCCCGACGGACGGCGAACACTGAAGCTTTCTTT. Protein product: CASSPRRTANTEAFF.

V usage is TRBV7-2 and J usage is TRBJ2-1; 7 positions match TRBD2. This CDR3 spans 14 amino acids. Germline V gene data show CDR1 as SGHTA and CDR2 as FQGNSA. With 4 bases clipped from V and 9 bases from J, the junction kept 9 bases outside the gene matches. As DNA, the CDR3 is TGTGCCAGCAGCTCGGAGCGGGGCGTAGGTGAGCAGTTCTTC. Its protein is CASSSERGVGEQFF. Combining the CDR3 with reference TRBV7-2 and TRBJ2-1 gives the whole variable domain GAGVSQSPSNKVTEKGKDVELRCDPISGHTALYWYRQSLGQGLEFLIYFQGNSAPDKSGLPSDRFSAERTGGSVSTLTIQRTQQEDSAVYLCASSSERGVGEQFFGPGTRLTVL.

As DNA, the CDR3 is TGTGCCAGCAGTCCCTGGGGGTCCAGCTCCTACGAGCAGTACTTC. Protein sequence: CASSPWGSSSYEQYF. The V and J genes are TRBV28 and TRBJ2-7, with D perhaps matching TRBD1 or TRBD2 (5 bases each). Trimming took 5 bases from V and 0 from J, leaving 14 bases between them. Germline CDR1 reads MDHEN; CDR2 reads SYDVKM. The CDR3 is 15 amino acids.

V is TRBV6-6 and J is TRBJ2-7; D is ambiguous. The CDR3 runs to 13 residues. The germline gives CDR1 MNHNY, CDR2 SVGAGI (reference sequence). Trimming took 5 bases from V and 6 from J, leaving 14 bases between them. The CDR3 coding sequence is TGTGCCAGCAGTCCTGGCCCCCTCCTCGAGCAGTACTTC. It translates to CASSPGPLLEQYF.

V gene TRBV6-5 combines with J gene TRBJ1-3; no firm D call. The germline CDR1 and CDR2 sequences are MNHEY and SVGAGI. This CDR3 contains 14 residues. Trimming cost V 10 bases and J 0 bases, with 13 bases left between them. CDR3 protein: CATHDTFSGNTIYF. The CDR3 DNA reads as TGTGCCACCCACGACACGTTCTCTGGAAACACCATATATTTT.